This section outlines one T cell receptor (beta chain) sequence together with its context. Its antigen is currently unknown. The PCR had 60 Vbeta and 13 Jbeta primers. Original processing notes: In a later analysis, roughly 11 million of 75 million to 85 million unique beta chains occurred in at least two donors. TCRdb keeps only in-frame clones here, not all; method: immunoSEQ multiplex PCR. V and J calls and clone size follow that table, whereas D and trimming were derived from the DNA. The top ten clones hold around 4.9% of a sample with around 97,000 clones, around 10% of them seen once. The data derive from a study of cytomegalovirus exposure and HLA in healthy donors. At the level of the study: The Caucasian-associated ancestry cluster contained 81% of the 398 genotyped donors.

The ends were cut back, 3 bases at V and 2 bases at J, with 13 bases in the middle. This CDR3 region has 14 residues. The germline V gene has CDR1 GTSNPN and CDR2 SVGIG (reference sequence). Overall study findings and caveats: Serostatus for CMV was the only available immune exposure information.

What was sequenced was PBMCs. The TCR was taken from a man in his fifties in good health and CMV-seropositive. V usage is TRBV30 and J usage is TRBJ1-2; perhaps TRBD1 as D (5 bases). The CDR3 DNA reads as TGTGCCTGGAGGTTAGGGGTGGGAAACTATGGCTACACCTTC. It codes for CAWRLGVGNYGYTF.